This T cell receptor beta chain was obtained from a study of cytomegalovirus exposure and HLA in healthy donors. Germline V gives CDR1 SGHAT, CDR2 FQNNGV. There are 16 residues in the CDR3. Losses at the gene ends were 4 bases for V and 4 bases for J; bases not matched to a gene: 9. This PCR relied on a set of 60 Vbeta primers and 13 Jbeta primers. The data were produced by immunoSEQ multiplex PCR, yet TCRdb's version contains in-frame clones alone and is incomplete. Of 150,000 to 200,000 clones in the sample, over 60% were seen once. The source of this sequence is a middle-aged woman in good health and CMV-seronegative. The J gene is TRBJ2-2, the V gene TRBV11-2, with 7 bases identical to TRBD2. Sequenced material: PBMCs. CDR3 sequence (DNA): TGTGCCAGCAGCTCACTAGCGCACCTCCCCACCGGGGAGCTGTTTTTT. Its protein is CASSSLAHLPTGELFF.